The present entry profiles one TCR beta chain with its context. Antigen unknown. These data come from a study of blood T cells in healthy people across ages. A second PCR of 7 to 11 cycles used a sample-barcoded 5' primer and a J-beta primer mix. Each single sample gave us at least 3 million CDR3-containing paired-end reads. TCRdb fed the 5' RACE reads into MiXCR, producing one record per CDR3 protein. Found here are a few hundred thousand distinct CDR3 sequences, around 27% of them singletons; the top ten hold over 25%. General study findings and limits: A greater number of naive CD4+ cells and higher diversity distinguished long-lived donors from aged donors.

Germline V gene data show CDR1 as SGHTA and CDR2 as FQGNSA. V lost 5 bases to trimming and J lost 0 bases, with 12 bases between them. CDR3 length equals 15 residues. The source material was blood. This rearrangement joins TRBV7-2 to TRBJ2-3, with a tentative D call TRBD2 (5 bases). This receptor was taken from a woman between 65 and 79 years old in good health. The CDR3 is CASSQDWSSTDTQYF. Written as DNA, the CDR3 is TGTGCCAGCAGCCAGGACTGGAGTAGCACAGATACGCAGTATTTT.